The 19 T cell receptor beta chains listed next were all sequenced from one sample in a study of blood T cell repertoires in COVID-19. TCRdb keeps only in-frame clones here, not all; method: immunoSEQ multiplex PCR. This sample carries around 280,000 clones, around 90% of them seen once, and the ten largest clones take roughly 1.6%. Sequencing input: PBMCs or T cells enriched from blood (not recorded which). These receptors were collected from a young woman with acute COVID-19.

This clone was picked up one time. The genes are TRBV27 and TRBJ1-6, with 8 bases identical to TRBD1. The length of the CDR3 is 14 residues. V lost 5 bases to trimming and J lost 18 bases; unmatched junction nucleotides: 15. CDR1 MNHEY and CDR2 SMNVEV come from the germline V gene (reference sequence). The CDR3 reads CASSPRAGTGVTHF. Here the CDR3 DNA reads TGTGCCAGCAGTCCAAGAGCCGGGACAGGTGTTACCCACTTT.

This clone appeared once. The CDR3: CASHSLQGAGVEGYTF. The CDR3 DNA reads as TGTGCCAGCCACTCTCTACAGGGGGCCGGGGTAGAGGGCTACACCTTC. The V call is TRBV7-9, the J call TRBJ1-2; 9 positions match TRBD1. Germline V gene sequence: CDR1 SEHNR, CDR2 FQNEAQ (reference sequence). J gave up 8 bases and V 8 bases, and 18 bases lay outside the gene matches. The length of the CDR3 is 16 residues.

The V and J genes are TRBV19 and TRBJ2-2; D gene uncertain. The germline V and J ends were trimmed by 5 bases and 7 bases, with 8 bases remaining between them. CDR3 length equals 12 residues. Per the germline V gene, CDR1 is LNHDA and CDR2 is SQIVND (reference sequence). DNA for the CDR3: TGTGCCAGTAGTGCAGAGGTCGGGGAGCTGTTTTTT. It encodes CASSAEVGELFF. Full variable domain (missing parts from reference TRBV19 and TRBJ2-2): DGGITQSPKYLFRKEGQNVTLSCEQNLNHDAMYWYRQDPGQGLRLIYYSQIVNDFQKGDIAEGYSVSREKKESFPLTVTSAQKNPTAFYLCASSAEVGELFFGEGSRLTVL.

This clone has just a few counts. CDR3 amino acids: CASSSSQGAEETQYF. CDR3 sequence (DNA): TGCGCCAGCAGCTCGTCTCAGGGGGCCGAGGAGACCCAGTACTTC. The V gene is TRBV5-1, the J gene TRBJ2-5; 8 bases align to TRBD1. The CDR3 is 15 amino acids. CDR1 and CDR2 from the germline V gene are SGHRS and YFSETQ. Losses at the gene ends were 3 bases for V and 5 bases for J; bases not matched to a gene: 9.

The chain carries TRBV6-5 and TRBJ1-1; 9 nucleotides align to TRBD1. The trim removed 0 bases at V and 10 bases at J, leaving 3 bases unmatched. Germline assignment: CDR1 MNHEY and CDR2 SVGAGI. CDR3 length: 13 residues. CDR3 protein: CASSYSRTGAAFF. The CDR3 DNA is TGTGCCAGCAGTTACTCCCGGACAGGGGCAGCTTTCTTT.

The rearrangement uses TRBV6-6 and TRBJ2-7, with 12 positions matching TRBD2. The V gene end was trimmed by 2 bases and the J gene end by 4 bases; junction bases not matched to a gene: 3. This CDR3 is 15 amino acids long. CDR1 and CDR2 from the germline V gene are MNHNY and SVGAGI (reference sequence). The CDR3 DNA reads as TGTGCCAGCAGTTACGGACTAGCGGGAAAGTACGAGCAGTACTTC. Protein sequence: CASSYGLAGKYEQYF.

CDR3 sequence reads: CASSPQRAGQGLVHEQYF. The CDR3 DNA follows: TGTGCCAGCTCACCCCAACGGGCCGGACAGGGCCTTGTCCACGAGCAGTACTTC. The chain links TRBV18 to TRBJ2-7; 8 positions match TRBD1. CDR1 is KGHSH and CDR2 is LQKENI in the germline V gene. CDR3 size: 18 residues. V dropped 3 bases and J dropped 5; count of bases not matched to a gene: 18.

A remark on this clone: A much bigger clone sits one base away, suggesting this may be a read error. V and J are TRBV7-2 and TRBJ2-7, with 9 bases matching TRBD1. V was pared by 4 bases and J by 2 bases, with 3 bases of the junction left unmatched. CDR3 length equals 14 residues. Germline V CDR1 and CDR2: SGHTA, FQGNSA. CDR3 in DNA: TGTGCCAGCAGCTCAGGGACAGGGCCCTACGAGCAGTACTTC. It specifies CASSSGTGPYEQYF.

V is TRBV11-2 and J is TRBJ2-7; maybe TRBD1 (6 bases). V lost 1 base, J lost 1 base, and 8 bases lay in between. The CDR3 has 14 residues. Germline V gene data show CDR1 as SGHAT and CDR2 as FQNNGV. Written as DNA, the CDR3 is TGTGCCAGCAGCTTAGGCAGGGGATCCTACGAGCAGTACTTC. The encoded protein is CASSLGRGSYEQYF.

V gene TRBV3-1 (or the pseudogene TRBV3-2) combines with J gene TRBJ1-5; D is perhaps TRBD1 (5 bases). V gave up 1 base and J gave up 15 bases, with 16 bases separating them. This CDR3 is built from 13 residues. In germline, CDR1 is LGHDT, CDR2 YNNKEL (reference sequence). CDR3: CASSQGSFGHPHF. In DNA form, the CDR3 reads TGTGCCAGCAGCCAAGGAAGCTTCGGACACCCGCATTTT.

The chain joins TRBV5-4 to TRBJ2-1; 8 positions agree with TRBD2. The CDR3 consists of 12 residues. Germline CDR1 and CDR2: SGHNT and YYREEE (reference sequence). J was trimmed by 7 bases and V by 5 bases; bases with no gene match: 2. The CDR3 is CASRAGVNEQFF. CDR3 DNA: TGTGCCAGCAGAGCGGGAGTGAATGAGCAGTTCTTC.

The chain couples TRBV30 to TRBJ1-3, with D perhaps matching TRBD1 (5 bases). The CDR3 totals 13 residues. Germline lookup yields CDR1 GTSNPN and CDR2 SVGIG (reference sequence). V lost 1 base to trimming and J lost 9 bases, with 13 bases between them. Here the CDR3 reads CAWSGGGSGTIYF. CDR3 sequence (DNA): TGTGCCTGGAGTGGGGGGGGATCCGGCACCATATATTTT.

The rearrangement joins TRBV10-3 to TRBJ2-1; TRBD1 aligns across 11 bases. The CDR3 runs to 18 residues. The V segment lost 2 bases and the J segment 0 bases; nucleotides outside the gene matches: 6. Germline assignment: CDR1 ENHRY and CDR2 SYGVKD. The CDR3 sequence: CAISERTGGPSSYNEQFF. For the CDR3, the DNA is TGTGCCATCAGTGAGCGGACAGGGGGCCCCTCCTCCTACAATGAGCAGTTCTTC.

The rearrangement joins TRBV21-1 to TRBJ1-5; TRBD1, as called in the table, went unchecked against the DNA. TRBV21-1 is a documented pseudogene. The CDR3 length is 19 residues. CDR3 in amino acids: CASSKAPGQGPYSNQPQHF. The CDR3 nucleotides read TGTGCCAGCAGCAAGGCCCCCGGACAGGGTCCCTATAGCAATCAGCCCCAGCATTTT.

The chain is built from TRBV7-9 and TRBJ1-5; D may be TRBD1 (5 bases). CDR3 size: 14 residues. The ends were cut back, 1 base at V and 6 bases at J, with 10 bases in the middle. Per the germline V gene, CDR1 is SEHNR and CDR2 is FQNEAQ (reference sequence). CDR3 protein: CASSLVGEGQPQHF. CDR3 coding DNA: TGTGCCAGCAGCTTAGTAGGGGAAGGTCAGCCCCAGCATTTT.

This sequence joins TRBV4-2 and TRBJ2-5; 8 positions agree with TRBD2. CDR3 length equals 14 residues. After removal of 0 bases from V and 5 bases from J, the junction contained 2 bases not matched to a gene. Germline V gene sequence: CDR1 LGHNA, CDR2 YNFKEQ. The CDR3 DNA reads TGTGCCAGCAGCCAAGAAGCGGGAGTGGAGACCCAGTACTTC. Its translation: CASSQEAGVETQYF.

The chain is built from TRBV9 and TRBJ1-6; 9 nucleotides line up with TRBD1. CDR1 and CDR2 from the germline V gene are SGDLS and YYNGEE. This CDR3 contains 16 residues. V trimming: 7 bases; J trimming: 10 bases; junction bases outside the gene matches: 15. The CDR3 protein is CASASGTGMFRSPLHF. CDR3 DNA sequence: TGTGCCAGCGCCTCCGGGACAGGGATGTTTAGGTCACCCCTCCACTTT.

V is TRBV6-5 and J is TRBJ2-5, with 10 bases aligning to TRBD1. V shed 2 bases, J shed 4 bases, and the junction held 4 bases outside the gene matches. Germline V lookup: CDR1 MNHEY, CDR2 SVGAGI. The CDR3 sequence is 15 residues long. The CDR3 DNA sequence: TGTGCCAGCAGTTACCCAGACAGGGGGCGAGAGACCCAGTACTTC. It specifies CASSYPDRGRETQYF.

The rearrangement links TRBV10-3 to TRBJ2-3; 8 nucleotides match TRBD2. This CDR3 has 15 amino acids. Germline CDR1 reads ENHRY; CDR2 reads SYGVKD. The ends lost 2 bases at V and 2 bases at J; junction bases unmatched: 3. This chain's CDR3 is CAISERGGATDTQYF. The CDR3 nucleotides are TGTGCCATCAGTGAGCGGGGGGGGGCCACAGATACGCAGTATTTT.